The rows below give T cell receptor beta chains drawn from one sample of a study of beta chain features in type 1 diabetes. The protocol was immunoSEQ multiplex PCR, while the TCRdb copy is restricted to in-frame clones and leaves out a portion. The data show some 190,000 clones, over 6% seen once. Sequenced sample: central memory CD4+ T cells from blood. The origin of the receptors is a man aged 18 to 29 with type 1 diabetes. Both conserved end residues are part of each CDR3. A D gene is named only where the DNA matches it firmly. Size values are once, few and many counts, or a class for expanded clones, and some rows have none.

d_call	v_call	j_call	clone_size	cdr3_nt	cdr3_aa
NA	TRBV27	TRBJ1-5	few	TGTGCCAGCGCAACGGTGTACAATCAGCCCCAGCATTTT	CASATVYNQPQHF
NA	TRBV2	TRBJ2-5	few	TGTGCCAAAGACCTAGGGAGAGGGTCTGAGACCCAGTACTTC	CAKDLGRGSETQYF
NA	TRBV4-1	TRBJ2-5	few	TGCGCCAGCAGCCAAGACAGAAACCAAGAGACCCAGTACTTC	CASSQDRNQETQYF
TRBD1	TRBV29-1	TRBJ1-1	NA	TGCAGCGTTGAAGGGTTGACAGGGCTCACTGAAGCTTTCTTT	CSVEGLTGLTEAFF
TRBD1	TRBV5-1	TRBJ1-4	few	TGCGCCAGCAGCTTGGACCAGGGGGCGGCTAATGAAAAACTGTTTTTT	CASSLDQGAANEKLFF
TRBD1	TRBV5-1	TRBJ1-1	NA	TGCGCCAGCAGCTCGGGGACAGGGAACACTGAAGCTTTCTTT	CASSSGTGNTEAFF
NA	TRBV5-4	TRBJ2-7	few	TGTGCCAGCAGCTTGGCCGACAGAGTCTACGAGCAGTACTTC	CASSLADRVYEQYF
NA	TRBV6-5	TRBJ1-1	few	TGTGCCAGCAGTCCGACTGGGAACACTGAAGCTTTCTTT	CASSPTGNTEAFF
TRBD2	TRBV9	TRBJ2-4	NA	TGTGCCAGCAGCGTAGACGCGCAGGGCGCGGGGGGGCCTAAGTTC	CASSVDAQGAGGPKF
NA	TRBV28	TRBJ2-3	NA	TGTGCCAGCAGCCCAGGGGGAGCGGGAGGCACAGATACGCAGTATTTT	CASSPGGAGGTDTQYF
NA	TRBV5-4	TRBJ1-2	NA	TGTGCCAGCAGTAAGGCAGGGGATGGCTACACCTTC	CASSKAGDGYTF
TRBD1	TRBV27	TRBJ2-7	NA	TGTGCCAGCAGTTCCAAGTGGACAGGGATCTACGAGCAGTACTTC	CASSSKWTGIYEQYF
TRBD1	TRBV6-1	TRBJ1-6	few	TGTGCCAGCAGTGTTACCGGGACAGCTTCACCCCTCCACTTT	CASSVTGTASPLHF
NA	TRBV2	TRBJ1-2	few	TGTGCCAGCCGGGCGCGTGAGGTCATACCCAGGGACTACACCTTC	CASRAREVIPRDYTF
TRBD1	TRBV18	TRBJ1-1	NA	TGTGCCAGCTCACGTCTGGACAGGGGCACTGAAGCTTTCTTT	CASSRLDRGTEAFF
NA	TRBV9	TRBJ2-3	few	TGTGCCAGCATCCGACTTACAGGACCCTACACAGATACGCAGTATTTT	CASIRLTGPYTDTQYF
TRBD2	TRBV28	TRBJ2-7	NA	TGTGCCAGCAGTTTACGACGGGGGGCGGGAGGCTACGAGCAGTACTTC	CASSLRRGAGGYEQYF
TRBD1	TRBV5-1	TRBJ2-2	NA	TGCGCCAGCAGCTTGGCGGTTCAGGGGGCGCCCGGGGAGCTGTTTTTT	CASSLAVQGAPGELFF
TRBD1	TRBV7-2	TRBJ2-7	NA	TGTGCCAGCAGCCGGACAGGGGCGATATCCTACGAGCAGTACTTC	CASSRTGAISYEQYF
NA	TRBV29-1	TRBJ2-1	few	TGCAGCACAGGGGGGGGGTTGAATGAGCAGTTCTTC	CSTGGGLNEQFF
NA	TRBV28	TRBJ2-7	few	TGTGCCAGCAGTTCTGTGGAGCAGTACTTC	CASSSVEQYF
NA	TRBV19	TRBJ2-5	few	TGTGCCAGTAGTATAGGTTCCGGAGGCCCGGGGACCCAGTACTTC	CASSIGSGGPGTQYF
TRBD2	TRBV6-5	TRBJ2-7	few	TGTGCCAGCAGTTACTCGATTACTAGCGGGAGCTACGAGCAGTACTTC	CASSYSITSGSYEQYF
TRBD1	TRBV18	TRBJ1-1	many	TGTGCCAGCTCTCCCGGACAGGGTGGGATGAACACTGAAGCTTTCTTT	CASSPGQGGMNTEAFF
TRBD2	TRBV2	TRBJ2-5	NA	TGTGCCAGCAGGCTAGCGGGGGACCCCTGGGGGACCCAGTACTTC	CASRLAGDPWGTQYF
TRBD2	TRBV4-1	TRBJ2-2	NA	TGCGCCAGCAGTCAAAAGACTAGCGGGAGCTTCGGCACCGGGGAGCTGTTTTTT	CASSQKTSGSFGTGELFF
TRBD1	TRBV28	TRBJ1-2	NA	TGTGCCAGCAGCCAAACAAACAGGGGGCATGGCTACACCTTC	CASSQTNRGHGYTF
NA	TRBV7-2	TRBJ2-1	NA	TGTGCCAGCAGTTCTCAGGGGAATGAGCAGTTCTTC	CASSSQGNEQFF
NA	TRBV29-1	TRBJ2-5	NA	TGCAACGCCGCGGGACAGCGAGGTTACCAGTACTTC	CNAAGQRGYQYF